This TCR beta chain was captured in a study of control samples from healthy donors and cancer patients. The data were produced by immunoSEQ multiplex PCR, yet TCRdb's version contains in-frame clones alone and is incomplete. The table has 90,000 or so clones, 88% seen once; the top ten hold approximately 14%. The germline gives CDR1 SGHNT, CDR2 YENEEA. The CDR3 contains 17 residues. Trimming took off 5 bases at V and 0 bases at J, with 17 bases between the two ends. This rearrangement joins TRBV11-3 to TRBJ2-1, with a weak D call TRBD2 (6 bases). The sequencing input was blood. The clonotype originates from a woman aged 70 to 79 in good health. CDR3 nucleotide sequence: TGTGCCAGCAGCCCTTTGGCGGGATCCAGCTCCTACAATGAGCAGTTCTTC. Protein: CASSPLAGSSSYNEQFF.